What follows are 27 T cell receptor beta chains derived from one specimen sequenced in a study of blood T cell repertoires in COVID-19. The protocol was immunoSEQ multiplex PCR, while the TCRdb copy is restricted to in-frame clones and leaves out a portion. The data show tens of thousands of clones, with roughly 88% seen just once and approximately 2.5% held by the top ten. Sequenced material: peripheral blood. All receptors come from a man older than 75 with active or convalescent COVID-19.

A remark on this clone: This specimen includes other DNA sequences encoding the same CDR3. The chain recombines TRBV7-9 with TRBJ2-1; 11 bases line up with TRBD2. The V gene's germline CDR1 is SEHNR and CDR2 FQNEAQ (reference sequence). J lost 2 bases, V lost 5 bases, and 5 bases had no gene match. The CDR3 consists of 16 residues. The CDR3 loop is CASSPGLAGPYNEQFF. The CDR3 bases are TGTGCCAGCAGCCCCGGACTAGCGGGCCCCTACAATGAGCAGTTCTTC.

CDR3 coding DNA: TGTGCCAGCAGAGGGGACAGGGACAATCAGCCCCAGCATTTT. Translating it yields CASRGDRDNQPQHF. V usage is TRBV6-1 and J usage is TRBJ1-5; 9 nucleotides agree with TRBD1. J was trimmed by 3 bases and V by 6 bases; bases with no gene match: 3. Germline V gene data show CDR1 as MNHNS and CDR2 as SASEGT. This CDR3 has 14 residues.

This clone was observed a handful of times. The V and J genes are TRBV6-2 or TRBV6-3 and TRBJ1-1; D may be TRBD1 (6 bases). Per the germline V gene, CDR1 is MNHEY and CDR2 is SVGEGT. The V gene lost 0 bases and the J gene lost 1 base, with 12 bases spanning the gap. The CDR3 has 16 amino acids. CDR3 nucleotide sequence: TGTGCCAGCAGTTACTCATGGACAGAGACGAACACTGAAGCTTTCTTT. It translates to CASSYSWTETNTEAFF.

The gene calls are TRBV2 and TRBJ1-2, with unresolved D. CDR1 is SNHLY and CDR2 is FYNNEI in the germline V gene. CDR3 length: 12 amino acids. V was cut by 5 bases and J by 5 bases, with 9 bases left in between. DNA of the CDR3: TGTGCCAGCAGTTACACCTTGTATGGCTACACCTTC. Residues: CASSYTLYGYTF. Looking up the rest from reference TRBV2 and TRBJ1-2 gives the full variable domain: EPEVTQTPSHQVTQMGQEVILRCVPISNHLYFYWYRQILGQKVEFLVSFYNNEISEKSEIFDDQFSVERPDGSNFTLKIRSTKLEDSAMYFCASSYTLYGYTFGSGTRLTVV.

A few counts support this clone. The chain employs TRBV14 and TRBJ1-3, with 8 bases identical to TRBD1. With V trimmed by 4 bases and J by 3 bases, 5 bases remained unmatched. The CDR3 is made up of 15 amino acids. Germline values: CDR1 SGHDN, CDR2 FVKESK. CDR3 in DNA: TGTGCCAGCAGCCTCCGGACAGGGATTGGAAACACCATATATTTT. Translation gives CASSLRTGIGNTIYF.

This sequence joins TRBV5-8 and TRBJ1-5; D perhaps matches TRBD1 (5 bases). CDR1 SGHTS and CDR2 YDEGEE come from the germline V gene. The length of the CDR3 is 15 residues. The ends were cut back, 1 base at V and 6 bases at J, with 14 bases in the middle. This CDR3 reads CASSLFAGYTQPQHF. As DNA, the CDR3 is TGTGCCAGCAGCTTGTTCGCAGGGTATACTCAGCCCCAGCATTTT.

This clone was seen only a few times. V usage is TRBV27 and J usage is TRBJ2-7; maybe TRBD2 (6 bases). Between the trimmed V and J ends, which lost 6 bases and 1 base, there was a span of 22 bases. Germline assignment: CDR1 MNHEY and CDR2 SMNVEV (reference sequence). The CDR3 runs to 17 residues. CDR3 residues: CASSSRRGGVRSYEQYF. The CDR3 coding sequence is TGTGCCAGCAGCTCCCGGCGGGGTGGGGTTCGGTCCTACGAGCAGTACTTC.

The genes are TRBV3-1 (or the pseudogene TRBV3-2) and TRBJ1-6; D is unclear. With 2 bases removed from V and 10 bases from J, the gap between germline ends came to 15 bases. Germline loops: CDR1 LGHDT, CDR2 YNNKEL (reference sequence). CDR3 length equals 15 residues. The CDR3, as DNA: TGTGCCAGCAGCCAACTAAACACGGGCGGGTCACCCCTCCACTTT. Translated: CASSQLNTGGSPLHF.

This clone has only one observation. This chain joins TRBV10-1 and TRBJ2-1; TRBD2 matches at 10 bases. With 6 bases clipped from V and 7 bases from J, the junction kept 6 bases outside the gene matches. The CDR3 is made up of 14 amino acids. The germline V gene has CDR1 WNHNN and CDR2 SYGVQD (reference sequence). The CDR3 DNA sequence: TGCGCCAGCAGCCACGCAGCGGGGGGGAATGAGCAGTTCTTC. It is translated as CASSHAAGGNEQFF.

The rearrangement joins TRBV6-1 to TRBJ2-7; 10 bases are shared with TRBD2. Germline CDR1 is MNHNS and CDR2 is SASEGT. V was pared by 3 bases and J by 3 bases, with 5 bases of the junction left unmatched. The CDR3 totals 15 residues. This chain's CDR3 is CASSDDPSGSYEQYF. Here the CDR3 DNA reads TGTGCCAGCAGTGATGACCCTAGCGGGAGCTACGAGCAGTACTTC.

The V gene is TRBV18, the J gene TRBJ1-3; 9 nucleotides match TRBD1. The CDR3 length is 15 residues. Germline V gives CDR1 KGHSH, CDR2 LQKENI. V lost 3 bases and J lost 3; bases outside the gene matches: 3. The CDR3 DNA follows: TGTGCCAGCTCACCGCCGGGACAGGGTGGAAACACCATATATTTT. The encoded protein is CASSPPGQGGNTIYF.

This sequence joins TRBV28 and TRBJ2-7, with 10 bases matching TRBD1. There are 15 residues in the CDR3. After removal of 6 bases from V and 3 bases from J, the junction contained 8 bases not matched to a gene. In germline, CDR1 is MDHEN, CDR2 SYDVKM. The CDR3 loop is CASRTGDRGSYEQYF. Written as DNA, the CDR3 is TGTGCCAGCAGGACCGGGGACAGGGGAAGCTACGAGCAGTACTTC.

The chain couples TRBV2 to TRBJ2-3; TRBD2 matches 9 bases. Germline CDR1 and CDR2: SNHLY and FYNNEI. The CDR3 covers 11 residues. The junction had 2 bases not matched to a gene; V was cut back by 4 bases and J by 12 bases. This CDR3 reads CASSVGTSQYF. CDR3 in DNA: TGTGCCAGCAGTGTGGGGACTAGCCAGTATTTT.

V gene TRBV4-1 combines with J gene TRBJ1-2, with 9 bases identical to TRBD1. V shed 5 bases and J 5 bases; nucleotides not matched to a gene: 9. Germline lookup yields CDR1 MGHRA and CDR2 YSYEKL. The CDR3 spans 15 residues. The DNA of the CDR3 is TGCGCCAGCAGCTCCCCGGACAGGGGAGATTATGGCTACACCTTC. It yields the protein CASSSPDRGDYGYTF.

V and J are TRBV6-2 or TRBV6-3 and TRBJ2-5; 8 nucleotides align to TRBD2. The V gene end was trimmed by 6 bases and the J gene end by 2 bases; junction bases not matched to a gene: 17. Germline CDR1 MNHEY, CDR2 SVGEGT. The CDR3 consists of 18 residues. The CDR3 DNA is TGTGCCAGCAGCCCCGGGGGGACTAGGAAGAATCATCAAGAGACCCAGTACTTC. This codes for CASSPGGTRKNHQETQYF.

The chain uses TRBV7-6 and TRBJ1-1, with D perhaps matching TRBD1 (5 bases). Trimming removed 5 bases from V and 3 bases from J, with 10 bases in between. The CDR3 spans 13 residues. Looked up from germline, CDR1 is SGHVS and CDR2 is FNYEAQ. CDR3 in amino acids: CASSSQGYTEAFF. The CDR3, as DNA: TGTGCCAGCAGCAGCCAGGGCTACACTGAAGCTTTCTTT. The whole variable domain, filled in from reference TRBV7-6 and TRBJ1-1, reads GAGVSQSPRYKVTKRGQDVALRCDPISGHVSLYWYRQALGQGPEFLTYFNYEAQQDKSGLPNDRFSAERPEGSISTLTIQRTEQRDSAMYRCASSSQGYTEAFFGQGTRLTVV.

This clone was observed a few times. This chain links TRBV6-5 with TRBJ1-6; possible D gene TRBD1, 5 bases. Per the germline V gene, CDR1 is MNHEY and CDR2 is SVGAGI. The V gene lost 7 bases and the J gene lost 14 bases, with 12 bases spanning the gap. CDR3 size: 11 residues. The CDR3 sequence is CASTDSRSLHF. The CDR3 region has the DNA TGTGCCAGCACAGACAGTAGGTCCCTCCACTTT.

The V gene is TRBV11-3, the J gene TRBJ2-2, with 8 bases lining up with TRBD1. With 3 bases clipped from V and 6 bases from J, the junction kept 3 bases outside the gene matches. The CDR3 contains 14 residues. Germline lookup yields CDR1 SGHNT and CDR2 YENEEA. This CDR3 is CASSLVQGAGELFF. CDR3 sequence (DNA): TGTGCCAGCAGCTTGGTACAGGGGGCCGGGGAGCTGTTTTTT. Complete variable domain (other parts from reference TRBV11-3 and TRBJ2-2): EAGVVQSPRYKIIEKKQPVAFWCNPISGHNTLYWYLQNLGQGPELLIRYENEEAVDDSQLPKDRFSAERLKGVDSTLKIQPAELGDSAVYLCASSLVQGAGELFFGEGSRLTVL.

The genes are TRBV4-1 and TRBJ1-2; TRBD1 matches 8 bases. The CDR3 extends over 17 amino acids. Germline lookup yields CDR1 MGHRA and CDR2 YSYEKL. The V and J ends lost 0 bases and 0 bases, in that order; junction bases with no gene match: 6. The DNA of the CDR3 is TGCGCCAGCAGCCAAGAAACAGGGGGACTTACTAACTATGGCTACACCTTC. This gives the protein CASSQETGGLTNYGYTF.

The chain is built from TRBV11-2 and TRBJ2-1; TRBD1 aligns across 9 bases. The length of the CDR3 is 17 residues. J lost 3 bases, V lost 5 bases, and 11 bases had no gene match. In germline, CDR1 is SGHAT, CDR2 FQNNGV. CDR3 loop: CASSPYRPGQGYNEQFF. Written as DNA, the CDR3 is TGTGCCAGCAGCCCTTATAGACCGGGACAGGGCTACAATGAGCAGTTCTTC.

The chain is built from TRBV7-2 and TRBJ1-1, with D unresolved. V gave up 5 bases and J gave up 2 bases, with 12 bases separating them. This CDR3 contains 14 residues. CDR1 and CDR2 (germline): SGHTA, FQGNSA. The CDR3 DNA is TGTGCCAGCAGCCCTCGCCGGGGAAACACTGAAGCTTTCTTT. Translation: CASSPRRGNTEAFF.

The chain carries TRBV6-2 or TRBV6-3 and TRBJ2-7; weak D call: TRBD1 (7 bases). Trimming took 0 bases from V and 3 from J, leaving 12 bases between them. The CDR3 spans 15 residues. Per the germline V gene, CDR1 is MNHEY and CDR2 is SVGEGT. CDR3 sequence (DNA): TGTGCCAGCAGTTACTCCCAGGGGGGCTTCTACGAGCAGTACTTC. Translation: CASSYSQGGFYEQYF.

V gene TRBV12-3 or TRBV12-4 combines with J gene TRBJ2-1; TRBD2 matches at 7 bases. J lost 7 bases, V lost 8 bases, and 8 bases had no gene match. This CDR3 region has 13 residues. CDR3 protein: CASALGLKNEQFF. For the CDR3, the DNA is TGTGCCAGCGCCTTGGGACTAAAGAATGAGCAGTTCTTC.

The V call is TRBV9, the J call TRBJ2-3, with TRBD1 identical over 7 bases. The junction had 6 bases not matched to a gene; V was cut back by 0 bases and J by 5 bases. Per germline, CDR1 SGDLS and CDR2 YYNGEE. The CDR3 extends over 15 amino acids. CDR3 residues: CASSVEQGVVDTQYF. The CDR3 region has the DNA TGTGCCAGCAGCGTAGAGCAGGGGGTAGTAGATACGCAGTATTTT. Using reference TRBV9 and TRBJ2-3 for the parts outside the CDR3, the full variable domain is DSGVTQTPKHLITATGQRVTLRCSPRSGDLSVYWYQQSLDQGLQFLIQYYNGEERAKGNILERFSAQQFPDLHSELNLSSLELGDSALYFCASSVEQGVVDTQYFGPGTRLTVL.

The chain combines TRBV10-2 with TRBJ1-5; weak D call: TRBD1 (5 bases). This CDR3 spans 14 amino acids. V was pared by 1 base and J by 6 bases, with 10 bases between. The V gene's germline CDR1 is WSHSY and CDR2 SAAADI. The CDR3 DNA reads TGCGCCAGCAGTGAGTTGCAGGGAGGTCAGCCCCAGCATTTT. This sequence encodes CASSELQGGQPQHF.

J is TRBJ2-3 and V is TRBV4-3; 7 positions agree with TRBD2. The CDR3 is made up of 16 amino acids. Germline lookup yields CDR1 LGHNA and CDR2 YSLEER. V shed 0 bases, J shed 2 bases, and the junction held 5 bases outside the gene matches. The CDR3 sequence: CASSQDWTRPTDTQYF. CDR3 sequence (DNA): TGCGCCAGCAGCCAAGATTGGACTAGGCCCACAGATACGCAGTATTTT.

This clone was observed a few times. The chain employs TRBV10-3 and TRBJ2-7, with D possibly matching TRBD2 (5 bases). Germline V gives CDR1 ENHRY, CDR2 SYGVKD. Trimming stripped 0 bases from V and 6 bases from J, with 12 bases between. This CDR3 is built from 14 residues. CDR3 in amino acids: CAISESKTRGEQYF. Written as DNA, the CDR3 is TGTGCCATCAGTGAGTCCAAGACACGGGGCGAGCAGTACTTC.